This TCR beta chain was captured in a study of blood T cells in healthy people across ages. Using a J-beta primer mix together with a sample-barcoded 5' primer, a second PCR was run for roughly 6 to 11 cycles. Each CDR3 protein gets one entry after TCRdb re-called the 5' RACE reads with MiXCR. The sample has roughly 1,500,000 distinct CDR3 sequences, about 40% seen once; the top ten hold 7% to 9.5%. CDR3 length: 15 amino acids. Germline V gives CDR1 MNHNY, CDR2 SVGAGI (reference sequence). The ends lost 6 bases at V and 4 bases at J; junction bases unmatched: 6. The gene calls are TRBV6-6 and TRBJ2-6, with 7 bases that match TRBD1. This TCR was sampled from a woman between 18 and 29 years old in good health. Sequenced material: blood. The CDR3 DNA follows: TGTGCCAGCAGACTCACAGGGGTCGGGGCCAACGTCCTGACTTTC. Translated: CASRLTGVGANVLTF.